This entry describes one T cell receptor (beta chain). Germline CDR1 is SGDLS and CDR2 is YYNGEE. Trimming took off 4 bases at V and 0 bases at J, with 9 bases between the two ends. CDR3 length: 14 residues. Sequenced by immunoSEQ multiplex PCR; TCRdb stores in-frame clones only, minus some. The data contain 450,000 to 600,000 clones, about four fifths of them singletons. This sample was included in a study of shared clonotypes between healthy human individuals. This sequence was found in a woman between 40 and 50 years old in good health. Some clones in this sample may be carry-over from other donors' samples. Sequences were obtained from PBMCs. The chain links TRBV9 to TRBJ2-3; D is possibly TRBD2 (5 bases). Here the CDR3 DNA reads TGTGCCAGCAGCTCCCAGCGGAGCACAGATACGCAGTATTTT. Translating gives CASSSQRSTDTQYF.